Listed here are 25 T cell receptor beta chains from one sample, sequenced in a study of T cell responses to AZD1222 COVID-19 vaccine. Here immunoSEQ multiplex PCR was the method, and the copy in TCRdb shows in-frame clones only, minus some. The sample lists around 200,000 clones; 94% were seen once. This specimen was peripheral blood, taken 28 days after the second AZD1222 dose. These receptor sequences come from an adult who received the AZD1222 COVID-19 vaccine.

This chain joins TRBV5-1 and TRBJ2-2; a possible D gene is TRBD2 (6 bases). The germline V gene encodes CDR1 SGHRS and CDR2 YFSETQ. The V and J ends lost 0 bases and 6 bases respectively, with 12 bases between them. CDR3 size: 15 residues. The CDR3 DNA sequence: TGCGCCAGCAGCTTGGGAGGAGGGAGAGCCGGGGAGCTGTTTTTT. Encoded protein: CASSLGGGRAGELFF.

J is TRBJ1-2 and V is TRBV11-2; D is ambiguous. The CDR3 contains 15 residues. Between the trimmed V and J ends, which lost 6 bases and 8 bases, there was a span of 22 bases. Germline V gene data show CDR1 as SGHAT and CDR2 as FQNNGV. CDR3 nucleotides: TGTGCCAGCAGTCCCATAGCCCGGACCGTTTGGGGCTACACCTTC. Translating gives CASSPIARTVWGYTF. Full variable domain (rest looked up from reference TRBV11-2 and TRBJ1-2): EAGVAQSPRYKIIEKRQSVAFWCNPISGHATLYWYQQILGQGPKLLIQFQNNGVVDDSQLPKDRFSAERLKGVDSTLKIQPAKLEDSAVYLCASSPIARTVWGYTFGSGTRLTVV.

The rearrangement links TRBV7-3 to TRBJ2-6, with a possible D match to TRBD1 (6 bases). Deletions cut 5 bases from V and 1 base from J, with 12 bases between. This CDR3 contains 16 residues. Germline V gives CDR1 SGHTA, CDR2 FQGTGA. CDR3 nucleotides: TGTGCCAGCAGCCCTCCCAGGGGTTCTGGGGCCAACGTCCTGACTTTC. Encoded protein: CASSPPRGSGANVLTF.

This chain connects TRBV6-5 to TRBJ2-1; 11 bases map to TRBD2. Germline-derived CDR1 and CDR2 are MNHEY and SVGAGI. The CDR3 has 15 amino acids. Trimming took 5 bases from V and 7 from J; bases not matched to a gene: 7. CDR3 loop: CASSRPGLAANEQFF. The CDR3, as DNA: TGTGCCAGCAGTAGACCGGGACTAGCGGCGAATGAGCAGTTCTTC.

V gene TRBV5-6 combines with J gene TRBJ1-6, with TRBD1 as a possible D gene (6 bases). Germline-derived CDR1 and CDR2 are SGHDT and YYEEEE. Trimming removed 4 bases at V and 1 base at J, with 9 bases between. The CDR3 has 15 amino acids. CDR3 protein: CASSPTGSYNSPLHF. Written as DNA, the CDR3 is TGTGCCAGCAGCCCTACAGGGTCCTATAATTCACCCCTCCACTTT.

CDR3 region: CASSLAVDTGELFF. CDR3 in DNA: TGTGCCAGCAGTCTAGCGGTCGACACCGGGGAGCTGTTTTTT. The V and J genes are TRBV28 and TRBJ2-2, with 7 bases aligning to TRBD2. This CDR3 spans 14 amino acids. After removal of 5 bases from V and 3 bases from J, the junction contained 3 bases not matched to a gene. CDR1 and CDR2 from the germline V gene are MDHEN and SYDVKM. The variable domain in full, with the rest retrieved from reference TRBV28 and TRBJ2-2, is DVKVTQSSRYLVKRTGEKVFLECVQDMDHENMFWYRQDPGLGLRLIYFSYDVKMKEKGDIPEGYSVSREKKERFSLILESASTNQTSMYLCASSLAVDTGELFFGEGSRLTVL.

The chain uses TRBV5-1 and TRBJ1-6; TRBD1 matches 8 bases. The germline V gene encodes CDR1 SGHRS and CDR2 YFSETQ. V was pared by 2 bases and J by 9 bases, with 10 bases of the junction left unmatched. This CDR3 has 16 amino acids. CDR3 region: CASSLTGQGTISPLHF. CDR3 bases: TGCGCCAGCAGCTTAACCGGACAGGGAACTATTTCACCCCTCCACTTT. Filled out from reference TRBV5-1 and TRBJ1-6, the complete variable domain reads KAGVTQTPRYLIKTRGQQVTLSCSPISGHRSVSWYQQTPGQGLQFLFEYFSETQRNKGNFPGRFSGRQFSNSRSEMNVSTLELGDSALYLCASSLTGQGTISPLHFGNGTRLTVT.

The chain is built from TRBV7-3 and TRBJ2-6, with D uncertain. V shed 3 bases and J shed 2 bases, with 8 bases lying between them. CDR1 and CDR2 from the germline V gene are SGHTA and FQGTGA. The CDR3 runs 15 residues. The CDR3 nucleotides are TGTGCCAGCAGCTTGACTCTTGCTGGGGCCAACGTCCTGACTTTC. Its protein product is CASSLTLAGANVLTF.

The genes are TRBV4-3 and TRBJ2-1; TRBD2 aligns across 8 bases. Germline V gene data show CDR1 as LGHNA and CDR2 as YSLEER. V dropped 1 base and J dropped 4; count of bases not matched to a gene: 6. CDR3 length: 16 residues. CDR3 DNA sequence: TGCGCCAGCAGCCAAGCCCCGGGAGGGAGGTACAATGAGCAGTTCTTC. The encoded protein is CASSQAPGGRYNEQFF.

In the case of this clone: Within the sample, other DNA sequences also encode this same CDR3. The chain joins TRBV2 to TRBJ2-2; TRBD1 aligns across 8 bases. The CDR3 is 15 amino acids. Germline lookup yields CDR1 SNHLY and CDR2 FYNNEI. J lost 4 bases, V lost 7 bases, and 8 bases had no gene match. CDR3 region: CASTLTGAGTGELFF. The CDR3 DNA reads TGTGCCAGCACTCTGACAGGGGCGGGCACCGGGGAGCTGTTTTTT.

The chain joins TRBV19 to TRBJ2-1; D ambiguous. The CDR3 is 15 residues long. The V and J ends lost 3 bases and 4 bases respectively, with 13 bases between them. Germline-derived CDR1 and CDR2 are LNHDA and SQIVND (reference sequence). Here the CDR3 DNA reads TGTGCCAGTAGTATGAAGGGTTCGGAGTACAATGAGCAGTTCTTC. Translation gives CASSMKGSEYNEQFF.

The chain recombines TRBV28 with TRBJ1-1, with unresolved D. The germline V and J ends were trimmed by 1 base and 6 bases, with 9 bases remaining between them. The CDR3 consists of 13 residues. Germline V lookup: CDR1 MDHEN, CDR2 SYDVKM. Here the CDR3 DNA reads TGTGCCAGCAGTTTATTGTTGGGTCCTGAAGCTTTCTTT. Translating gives CASSLLLGPEAFF.

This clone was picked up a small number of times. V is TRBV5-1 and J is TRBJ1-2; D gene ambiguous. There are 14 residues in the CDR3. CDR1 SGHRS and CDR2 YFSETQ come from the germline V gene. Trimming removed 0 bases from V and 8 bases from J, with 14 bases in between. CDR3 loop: CASSLELESFGYTF. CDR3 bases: TGCGCCAGCAGCTTGGAGTTGGAGTCTTTCGGCTACACCTTC.

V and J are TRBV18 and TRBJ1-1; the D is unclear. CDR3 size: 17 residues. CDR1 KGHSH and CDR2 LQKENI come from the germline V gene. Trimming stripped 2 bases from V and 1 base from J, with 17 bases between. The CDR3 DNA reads TGTGCCAGCTCACCAATCCGGGGTCAGAAAGGGAACACTGAAGCTTTCTTT. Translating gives CASSPIRGQKGNTEAFF.

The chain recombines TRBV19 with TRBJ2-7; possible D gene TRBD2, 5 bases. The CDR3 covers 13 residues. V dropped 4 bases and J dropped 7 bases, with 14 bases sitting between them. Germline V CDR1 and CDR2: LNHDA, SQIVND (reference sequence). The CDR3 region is CASSTWEGREQYF. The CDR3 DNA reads TGTGCCAGTAGTACCTGGGAAGGGAGAGAGCAGTACTTC.

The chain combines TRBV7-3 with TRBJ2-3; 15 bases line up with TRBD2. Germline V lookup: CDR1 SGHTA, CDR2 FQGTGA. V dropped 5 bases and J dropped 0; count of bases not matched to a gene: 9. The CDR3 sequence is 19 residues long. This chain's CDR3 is CASSLTTGTSGRSTDTQYF. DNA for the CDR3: TGTGCCAGCAGCCTGACCACCGGGACTAGCGGGAGGAGCACAGATACGCAGTATTTT.

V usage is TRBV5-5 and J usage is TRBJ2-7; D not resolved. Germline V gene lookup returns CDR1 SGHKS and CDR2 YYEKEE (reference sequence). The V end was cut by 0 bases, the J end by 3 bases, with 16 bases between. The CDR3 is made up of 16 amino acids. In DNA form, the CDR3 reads TGTGCCAGCAGCTTGGCCCCAGGTTGGGCAGACTACGAGCAGTACTTC. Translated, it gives CASSLAPGWADYEQYF.

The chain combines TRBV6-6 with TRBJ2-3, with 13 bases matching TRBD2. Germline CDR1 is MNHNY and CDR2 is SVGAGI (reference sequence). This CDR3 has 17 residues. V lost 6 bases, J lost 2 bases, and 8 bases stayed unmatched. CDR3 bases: TGTGCCAGCAGCCGAACGGGACTAGCGGGGAACACAGATACGCAGTATTTT. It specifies CASSRTGLAGNTDTQYF.

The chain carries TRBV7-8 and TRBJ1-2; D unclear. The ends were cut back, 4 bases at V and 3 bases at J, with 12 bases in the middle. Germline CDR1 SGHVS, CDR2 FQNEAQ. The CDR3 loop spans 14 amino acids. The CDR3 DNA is TGTGCCAGCAGCTCCCTGAATGTCTACTATGGCTACACCTTC. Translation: CASSSLNVYYGYTF.

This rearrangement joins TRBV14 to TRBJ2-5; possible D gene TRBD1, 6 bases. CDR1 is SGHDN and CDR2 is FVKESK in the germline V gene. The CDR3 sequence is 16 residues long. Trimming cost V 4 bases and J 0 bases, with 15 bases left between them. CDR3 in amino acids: CASSLMDSANQETQYF. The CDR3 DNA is TGTGCCAGCAGCCTAATGGACAGCGCTAACCAAGAGACCCAGTACTTC.

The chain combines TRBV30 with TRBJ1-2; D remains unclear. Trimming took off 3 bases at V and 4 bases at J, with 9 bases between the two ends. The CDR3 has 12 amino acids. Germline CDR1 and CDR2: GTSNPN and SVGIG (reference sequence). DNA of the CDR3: TGTGCCTGGAGGGGAGTCAGCTATGGCTACACCTTC. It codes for CAWRGVSYGYTF. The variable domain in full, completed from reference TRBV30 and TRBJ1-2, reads SQTIHQWPATLVQPVGSPLSLECTVEGTSNPNLYWYRQAAGRGLQLLFYSVGIGQISSEVPQNLSASRPQDRQFILSSKKLLLSDSGFYLCAWRGVSYGYTFGSGTRLTVV.

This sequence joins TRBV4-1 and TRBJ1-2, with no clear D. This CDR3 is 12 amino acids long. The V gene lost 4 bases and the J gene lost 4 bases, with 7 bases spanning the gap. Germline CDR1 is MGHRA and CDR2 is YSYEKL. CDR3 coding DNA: TGCGCCAGCAGCCGAACGTTCTATGGCTACACCTTC. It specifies CASSRTFYGYTF.

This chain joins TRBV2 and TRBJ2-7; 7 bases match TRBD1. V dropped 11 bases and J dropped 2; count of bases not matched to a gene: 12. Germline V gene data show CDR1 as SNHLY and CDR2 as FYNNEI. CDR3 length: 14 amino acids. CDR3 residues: CAGRDRVVPYEQYF. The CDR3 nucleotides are TGTGCCGGACGAGACAGGGTTGTACCCTACGAGCAGTACTTC.

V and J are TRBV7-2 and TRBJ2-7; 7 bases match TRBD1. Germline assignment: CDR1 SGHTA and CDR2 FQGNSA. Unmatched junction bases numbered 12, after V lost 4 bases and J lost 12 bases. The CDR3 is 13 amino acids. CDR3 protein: CASSSDARQGPYF. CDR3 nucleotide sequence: TGTGCCAGCAGCTCAGACGCTAGACAGGGTCCGTACTTC.

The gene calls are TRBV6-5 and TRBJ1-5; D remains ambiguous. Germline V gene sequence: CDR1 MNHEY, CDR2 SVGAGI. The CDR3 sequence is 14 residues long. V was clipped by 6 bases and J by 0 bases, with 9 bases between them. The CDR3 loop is CASRAENSNQPQHF. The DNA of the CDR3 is TGTGCCAGCAGGGCGGAGAATAGCAATCAGCCCCAGCATTTT.